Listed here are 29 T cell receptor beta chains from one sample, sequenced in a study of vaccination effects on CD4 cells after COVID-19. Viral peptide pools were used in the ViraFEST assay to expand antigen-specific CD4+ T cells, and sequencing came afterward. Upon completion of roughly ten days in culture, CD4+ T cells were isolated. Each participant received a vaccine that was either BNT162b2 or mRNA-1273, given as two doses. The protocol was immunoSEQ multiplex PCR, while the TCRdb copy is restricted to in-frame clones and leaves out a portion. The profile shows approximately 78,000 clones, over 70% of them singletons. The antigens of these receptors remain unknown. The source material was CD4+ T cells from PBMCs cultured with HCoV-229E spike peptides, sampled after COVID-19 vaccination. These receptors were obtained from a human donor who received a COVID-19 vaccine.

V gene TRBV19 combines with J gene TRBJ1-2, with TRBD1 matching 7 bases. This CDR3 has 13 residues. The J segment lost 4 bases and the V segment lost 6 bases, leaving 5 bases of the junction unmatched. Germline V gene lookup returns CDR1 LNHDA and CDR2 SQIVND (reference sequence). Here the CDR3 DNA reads TGTGCCAGTAGACAACAGGGGAGCTATGGCTACACCTTC. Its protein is CASRQQGSYGYTF.

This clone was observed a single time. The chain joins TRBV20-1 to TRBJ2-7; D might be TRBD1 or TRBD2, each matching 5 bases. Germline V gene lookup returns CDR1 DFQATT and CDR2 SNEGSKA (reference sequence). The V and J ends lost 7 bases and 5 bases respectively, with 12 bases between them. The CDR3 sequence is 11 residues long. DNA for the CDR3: TGCAGTGTAAGAGGGGCGGACGAGCAGTACGTC. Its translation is CSVRGADEQYV.

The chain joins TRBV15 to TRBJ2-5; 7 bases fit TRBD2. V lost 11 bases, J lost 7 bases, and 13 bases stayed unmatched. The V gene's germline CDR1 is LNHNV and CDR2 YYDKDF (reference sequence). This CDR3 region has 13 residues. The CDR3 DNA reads TGTGCCGCAGGACTAGAACCCTCGGGGACCCAGTACTTC. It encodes CAAGLEPSGTQYF.

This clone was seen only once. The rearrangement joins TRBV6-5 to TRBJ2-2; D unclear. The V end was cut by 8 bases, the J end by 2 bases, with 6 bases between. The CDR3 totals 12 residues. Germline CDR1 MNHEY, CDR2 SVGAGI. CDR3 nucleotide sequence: TGTGCCAGCGGGCCAAACACCGGGGAGCTGTTTTTT. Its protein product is CASGPNTGELFF.

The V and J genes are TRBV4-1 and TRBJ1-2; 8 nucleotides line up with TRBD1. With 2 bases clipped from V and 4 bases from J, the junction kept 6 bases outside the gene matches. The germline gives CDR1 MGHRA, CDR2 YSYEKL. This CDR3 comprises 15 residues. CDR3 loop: CASSQPTGVGYGYTF. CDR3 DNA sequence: TGCGCCAGCAGCCAACCGACAGGGGTGGGCTATGGCTACACCTTC.

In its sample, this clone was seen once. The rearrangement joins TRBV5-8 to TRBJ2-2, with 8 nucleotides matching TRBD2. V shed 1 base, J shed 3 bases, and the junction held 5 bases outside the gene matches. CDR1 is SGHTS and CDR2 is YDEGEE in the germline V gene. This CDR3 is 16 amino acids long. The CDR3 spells CASSLWRGADTGELFF. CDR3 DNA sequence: TGTGCCAGCAGCTTGTGGCGGGGGGCAGACACCGGGGAGCTGTTTTTT. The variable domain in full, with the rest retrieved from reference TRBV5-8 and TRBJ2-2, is EAGVTQSPTHLIKTRGQQATLRCSPISGHTSVYWYQQALGLGLQFLLWYDEGEERNRGNFPPRFSGRQFPNYSSELNVNALELEDSALYLCASSLWRGADTGELFFGEGSRLTVL.

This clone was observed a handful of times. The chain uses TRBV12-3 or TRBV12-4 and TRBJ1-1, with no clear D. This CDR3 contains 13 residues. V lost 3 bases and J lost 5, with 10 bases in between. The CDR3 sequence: CASSFRRSTEAFF. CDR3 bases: TGTGCCAGCAGTTTTAGACGGTCGACTGAAGCTTTCTTT.

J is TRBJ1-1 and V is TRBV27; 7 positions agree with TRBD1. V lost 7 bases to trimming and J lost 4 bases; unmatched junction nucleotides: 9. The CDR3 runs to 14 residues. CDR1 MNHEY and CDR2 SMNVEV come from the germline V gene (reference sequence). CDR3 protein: CASMDPNRGTEAFF. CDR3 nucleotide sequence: TGTGCCAGCATGGACCCGAACAGGGGCACTGAAGCTTTCTTT.

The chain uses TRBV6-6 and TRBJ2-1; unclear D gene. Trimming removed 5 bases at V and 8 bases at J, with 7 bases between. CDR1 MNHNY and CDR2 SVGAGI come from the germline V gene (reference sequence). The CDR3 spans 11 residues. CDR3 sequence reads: CASSRIDEQFF. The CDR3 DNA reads TGTGCCAGCAGTCGGATAGATGAGCAGTTCTTC.

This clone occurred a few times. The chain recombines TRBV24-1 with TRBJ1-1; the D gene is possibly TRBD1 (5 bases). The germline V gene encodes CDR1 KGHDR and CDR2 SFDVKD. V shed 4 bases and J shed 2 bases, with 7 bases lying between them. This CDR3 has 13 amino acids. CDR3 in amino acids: CATSDTGNTEAFF. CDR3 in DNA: TGTGCCACCAGTGACACAGGAAACACTGAAGCTTTCTTT.

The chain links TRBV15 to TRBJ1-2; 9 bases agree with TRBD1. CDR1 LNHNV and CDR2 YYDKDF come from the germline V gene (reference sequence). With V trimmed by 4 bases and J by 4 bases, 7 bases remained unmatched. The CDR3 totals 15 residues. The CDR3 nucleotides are TGTGCCACCAGCATAGGAACAGGGGGCAGCTATGGCTACACCTTC. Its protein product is CATSIGTGGSYGYTF.

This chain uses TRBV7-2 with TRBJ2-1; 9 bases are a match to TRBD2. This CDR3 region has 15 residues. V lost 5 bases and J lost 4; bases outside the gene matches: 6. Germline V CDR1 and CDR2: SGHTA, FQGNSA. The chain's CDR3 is CASSPRSGGYNEQFF. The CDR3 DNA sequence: TGTGCCAGCAGCCCCCGTAGCGGGGGTTACAATGAGCAGTTCTTC.

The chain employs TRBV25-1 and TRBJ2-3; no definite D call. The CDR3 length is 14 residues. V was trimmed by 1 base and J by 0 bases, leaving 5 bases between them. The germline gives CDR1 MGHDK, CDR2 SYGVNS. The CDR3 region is CASSESYSTDTQYF. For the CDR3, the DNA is TGTGCCAGCAGTGAATCGTACAGCACAGATACGCAGTATTTT.

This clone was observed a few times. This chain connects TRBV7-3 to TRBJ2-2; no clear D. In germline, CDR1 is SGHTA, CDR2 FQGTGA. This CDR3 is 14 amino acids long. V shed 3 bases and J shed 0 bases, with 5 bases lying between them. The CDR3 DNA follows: TGTGCCAGCAGCTTCGGGCCGAACACCGGGGAGCTGTTTTTT. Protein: CASSFGPNTGELFF.

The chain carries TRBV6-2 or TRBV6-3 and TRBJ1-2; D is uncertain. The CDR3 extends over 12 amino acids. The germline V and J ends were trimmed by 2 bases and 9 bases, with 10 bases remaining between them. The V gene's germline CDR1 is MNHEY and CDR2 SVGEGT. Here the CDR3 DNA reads TGTGCCAGCAGTTACGGTCAAATAAGCTACACCTTC. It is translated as CASSYGQISYTF.

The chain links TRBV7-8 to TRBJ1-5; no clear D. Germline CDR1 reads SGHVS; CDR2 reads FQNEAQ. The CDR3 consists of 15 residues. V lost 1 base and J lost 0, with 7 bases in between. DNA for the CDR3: TGTGCCAGCAGCTTAGAGGCAGCTAGCAATCAGCCCCAGCATTTT. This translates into CASSLEAASNQPQHF.

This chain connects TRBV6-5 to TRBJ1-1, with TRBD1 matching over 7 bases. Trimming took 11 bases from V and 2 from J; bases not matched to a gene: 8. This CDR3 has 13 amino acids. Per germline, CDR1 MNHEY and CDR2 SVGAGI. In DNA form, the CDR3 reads TGTGCCGTGACCGGGACAGCTAACACTGAAGCTTTCTTT. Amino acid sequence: CAVTGTANTEAFF.

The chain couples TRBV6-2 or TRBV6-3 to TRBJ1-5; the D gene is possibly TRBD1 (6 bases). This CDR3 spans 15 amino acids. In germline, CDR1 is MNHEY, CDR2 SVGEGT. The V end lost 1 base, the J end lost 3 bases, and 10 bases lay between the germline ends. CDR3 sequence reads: CASSYFQGNNQPQHF. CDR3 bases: TGTGCCAGCAGTTACTTTCAGGGGAACAATCAGCCCCAGCATTTT.

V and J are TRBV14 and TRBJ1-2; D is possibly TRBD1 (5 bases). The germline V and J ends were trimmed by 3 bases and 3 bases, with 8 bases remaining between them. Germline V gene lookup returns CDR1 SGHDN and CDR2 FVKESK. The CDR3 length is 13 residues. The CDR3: CASSQGLHYGYTF. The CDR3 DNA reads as TGTGCCAGCAGCCAGGGGCTTCACTATGGCTACACCTTC.

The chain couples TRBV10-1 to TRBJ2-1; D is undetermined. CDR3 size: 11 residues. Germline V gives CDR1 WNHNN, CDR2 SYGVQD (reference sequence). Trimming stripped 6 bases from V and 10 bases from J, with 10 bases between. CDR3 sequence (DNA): TGCGCCAGCAGGGGAAATAACGAGCAGTTCTTC. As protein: CASRGNNEQFF.

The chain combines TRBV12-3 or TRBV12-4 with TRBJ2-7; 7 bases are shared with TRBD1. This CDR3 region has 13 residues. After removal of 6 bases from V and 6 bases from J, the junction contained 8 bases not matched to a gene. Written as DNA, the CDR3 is TGTGCCAGCAGCCAGGACAGGTCCAGCGAGCAGTACGTC. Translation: CASSQDRSSEQYV.

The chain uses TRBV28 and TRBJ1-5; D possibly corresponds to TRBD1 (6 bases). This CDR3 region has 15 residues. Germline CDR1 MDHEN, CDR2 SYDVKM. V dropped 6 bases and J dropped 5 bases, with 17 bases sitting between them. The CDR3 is CASSRGGGGYQPQHF. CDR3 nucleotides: TGTGCCAGCAGCCGAGGCGGGGGGGGCTATCAGCCCCAGCATTTT.

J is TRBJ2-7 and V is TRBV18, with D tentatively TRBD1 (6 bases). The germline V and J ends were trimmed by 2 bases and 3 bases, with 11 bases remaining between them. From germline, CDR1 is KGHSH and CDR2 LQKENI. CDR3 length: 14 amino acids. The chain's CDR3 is CASSPGGAFYEQYV. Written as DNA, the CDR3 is TGTGCCAGCTCACCAGGGGGCGCTTTCTACGAGCAGTACGTC.

The DNA of the CDR3 is TGTGCCAGCGTAGAACAGGGGCGCCCCTACGAGCAGTACGTC. The encoded protein is CASVEQGRPYEQYV. The chain couples TRBV28 to TRBJ2-7; 7 bases match TRBD1. The CDR3 covers 14 residues. Germline loops: CDR1 MDHEN, CDR2 SYDVKM. Trimming cost V 8 bases and J 2 bases; bases outside gene matches: 9.

This CDR3 reads CASSFGWTNEKLFF. In nucleotides, the CDR3 is TGTGCCAGCAGTTTTGGGTGGACTAATGAAAAACTGTTTTTT. The rearrangement uses TRBV6-5 and TRBJ1-4; D unresolved. The ends were cut back, 4 bases at V and 2 bases at J, with 8 bases in the middle. The CDR3 is 14 residues long. Germline V gene data show CDR1 as MNHEY and CDR2 as SVGAGI.

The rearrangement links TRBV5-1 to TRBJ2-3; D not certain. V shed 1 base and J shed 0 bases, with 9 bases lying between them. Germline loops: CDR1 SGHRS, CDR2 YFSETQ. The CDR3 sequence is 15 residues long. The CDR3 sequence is CASSLLTVSTDTQYF. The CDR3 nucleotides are TGCGCCAGCAGCTTGTTGACCGTAAGCACAGATACGCAGTATTTT.

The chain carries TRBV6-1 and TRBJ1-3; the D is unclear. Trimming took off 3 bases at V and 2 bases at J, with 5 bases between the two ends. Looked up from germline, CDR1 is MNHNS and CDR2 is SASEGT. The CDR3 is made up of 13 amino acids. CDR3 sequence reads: CASSEAPGNTIYF. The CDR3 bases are TGTGCCAGCAGTGAGGCTCCTGGAAACACCATATATTTT.

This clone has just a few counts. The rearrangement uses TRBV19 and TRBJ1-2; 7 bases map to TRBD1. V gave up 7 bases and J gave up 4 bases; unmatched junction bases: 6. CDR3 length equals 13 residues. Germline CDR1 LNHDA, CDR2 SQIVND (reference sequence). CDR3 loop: CASKTGASYGYTF. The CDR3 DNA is TGTGCCAGTAAAACAGGGGCCAGCTATGGCTACACCTTC.

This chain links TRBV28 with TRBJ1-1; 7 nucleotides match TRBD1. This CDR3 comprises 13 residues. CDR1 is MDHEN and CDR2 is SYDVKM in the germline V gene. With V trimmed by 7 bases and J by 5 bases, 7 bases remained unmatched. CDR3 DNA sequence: TGTGCCAGCACCCAGGGGGGGGGTACTGAAGCTTTCTTT. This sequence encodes CASTQGGGTEAFF.